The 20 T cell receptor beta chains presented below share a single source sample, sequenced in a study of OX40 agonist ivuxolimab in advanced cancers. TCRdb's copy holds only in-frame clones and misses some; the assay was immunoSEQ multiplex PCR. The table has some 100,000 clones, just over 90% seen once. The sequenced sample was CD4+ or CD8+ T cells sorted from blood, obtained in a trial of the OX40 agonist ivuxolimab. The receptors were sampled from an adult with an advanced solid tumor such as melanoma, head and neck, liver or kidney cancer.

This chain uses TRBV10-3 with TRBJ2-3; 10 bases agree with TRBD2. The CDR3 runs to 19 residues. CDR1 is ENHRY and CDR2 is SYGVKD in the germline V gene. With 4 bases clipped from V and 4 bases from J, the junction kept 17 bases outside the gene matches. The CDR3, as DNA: TGTGCCATCAGTGGCACCAAGGGGACCCTAGCGGGAGTTGCAGATACGCAGTATTTT. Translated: CAISGTKGTLAGVADTQYF.

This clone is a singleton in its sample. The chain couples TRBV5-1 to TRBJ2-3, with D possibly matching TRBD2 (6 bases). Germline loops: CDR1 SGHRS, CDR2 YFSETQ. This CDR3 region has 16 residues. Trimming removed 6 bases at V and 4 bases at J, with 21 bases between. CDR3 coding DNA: TGCGCCAGCACTGCGACTAGGTTGCGGGTCCCAGATACGCAGTATTTT. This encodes CASTATRLRVPDTQYF.

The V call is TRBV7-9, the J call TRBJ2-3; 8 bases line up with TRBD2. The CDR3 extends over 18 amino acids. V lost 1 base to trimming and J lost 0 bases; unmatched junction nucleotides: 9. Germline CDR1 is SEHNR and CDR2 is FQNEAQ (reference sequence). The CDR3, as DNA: TGTGCCAGCAGCTTAGGCCGGAGCGGGAGTACTAGCACAGATACGCAGTATTTT. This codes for CASSLGRSGSTSTDTQYF.

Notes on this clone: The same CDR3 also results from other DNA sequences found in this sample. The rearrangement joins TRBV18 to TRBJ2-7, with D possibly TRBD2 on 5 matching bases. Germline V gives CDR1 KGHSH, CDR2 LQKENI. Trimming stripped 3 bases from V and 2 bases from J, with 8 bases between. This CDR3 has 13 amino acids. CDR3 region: CASSPGLTYEQYF. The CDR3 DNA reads TGTGCCAGCTCACCCGGACTGACCTACGAGCAGTACTTC.

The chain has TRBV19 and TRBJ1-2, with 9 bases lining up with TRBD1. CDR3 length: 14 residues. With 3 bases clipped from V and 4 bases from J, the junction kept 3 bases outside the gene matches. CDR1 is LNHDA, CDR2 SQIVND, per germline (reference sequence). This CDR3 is CASSMDRGGYGYTF. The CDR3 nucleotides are TGTGCCAGTAGTATGGACAGGGGTGGCTATGGCTACACCTTC.

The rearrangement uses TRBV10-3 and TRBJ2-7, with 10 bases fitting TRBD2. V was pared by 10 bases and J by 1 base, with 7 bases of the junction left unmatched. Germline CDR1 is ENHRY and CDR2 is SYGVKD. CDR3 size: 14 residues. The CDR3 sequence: CASNPSGSSYEQYF. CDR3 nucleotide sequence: TGTGCCAGCAACCCTAGCGGGAGTTCCTACGAGCAGTACTTC.

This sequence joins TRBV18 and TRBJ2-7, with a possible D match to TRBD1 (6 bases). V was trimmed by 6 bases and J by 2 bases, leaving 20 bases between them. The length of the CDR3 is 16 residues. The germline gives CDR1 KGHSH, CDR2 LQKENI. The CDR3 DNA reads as TGTGCCAGCTCCCGCGGAGTACAGGGAACAACCTACGAGCAGTACTTC. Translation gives CASSRGVQGTTYEQYF.

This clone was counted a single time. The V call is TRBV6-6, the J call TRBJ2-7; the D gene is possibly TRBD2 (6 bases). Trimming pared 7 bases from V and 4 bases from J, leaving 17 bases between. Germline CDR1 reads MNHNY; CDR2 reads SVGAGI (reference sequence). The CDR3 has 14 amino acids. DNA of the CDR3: TGTGCCAGCACCTTGCTTAGCGGAAGTTACGAGCAGTACTTC. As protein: CASTLLSGSYEQYF.

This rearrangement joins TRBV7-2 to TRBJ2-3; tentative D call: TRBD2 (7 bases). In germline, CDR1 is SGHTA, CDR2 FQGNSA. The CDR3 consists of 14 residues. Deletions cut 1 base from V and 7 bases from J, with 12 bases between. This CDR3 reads CASSLEGGKYTQYF. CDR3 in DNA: TGTGCCAGCAGCTTAGAGGGGGGGAAATATACGCAGTATTTT.

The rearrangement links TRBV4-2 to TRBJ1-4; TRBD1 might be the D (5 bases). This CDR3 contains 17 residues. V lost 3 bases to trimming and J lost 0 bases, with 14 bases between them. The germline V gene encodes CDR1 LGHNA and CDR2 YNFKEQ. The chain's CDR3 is CASSHRGTEATNEKLFF. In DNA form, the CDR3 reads TGTGCCAGCAGCCATCGCGGGACCGAAGCAACTAATGAAAAACTGTTTTTT.

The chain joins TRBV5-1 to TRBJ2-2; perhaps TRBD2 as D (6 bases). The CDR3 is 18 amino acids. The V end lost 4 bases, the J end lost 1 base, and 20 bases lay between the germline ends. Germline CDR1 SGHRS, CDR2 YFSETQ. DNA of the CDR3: TGCGCCAGCAGCCCTCCCCTTGGTAGCGGAGAGAACACCGGGGAGCTGTTTTTT. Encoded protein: CASSPPLGSGENTGELFF.

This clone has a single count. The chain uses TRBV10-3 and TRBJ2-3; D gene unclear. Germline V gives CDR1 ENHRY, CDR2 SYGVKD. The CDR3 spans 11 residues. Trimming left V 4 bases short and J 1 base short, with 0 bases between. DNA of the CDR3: TGTGCCATCAGTGGCACAGATACGCAGTATTTT. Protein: CAISGTDTQYF.

CDR3 nucleotides: TGTGCCAGCAACTTAGGGGTTGTAAATACGCAGTATTTT. Its protein is CASNLGVVNTQYF. This chain connects TRBV6-1 to TRBJ2-3; D is possibly TRBD1 (5 bases). CDR1 is MNHNS and CDR2 is SASEGT in the germline V gene. Trimming removed 7 bases from V and 7 bases from J, with 15 bases in between. The CDR3 spans 13 residues.

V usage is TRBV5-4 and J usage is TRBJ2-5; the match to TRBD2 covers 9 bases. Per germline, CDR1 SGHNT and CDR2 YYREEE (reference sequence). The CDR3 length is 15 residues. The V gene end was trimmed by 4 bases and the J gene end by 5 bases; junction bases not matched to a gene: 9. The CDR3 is CASSLSGSTRETQYF. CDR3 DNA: TGTGCCAGCAGCCTTAGCGGGAGCACTCGGGAGACCCAGTACTTC.

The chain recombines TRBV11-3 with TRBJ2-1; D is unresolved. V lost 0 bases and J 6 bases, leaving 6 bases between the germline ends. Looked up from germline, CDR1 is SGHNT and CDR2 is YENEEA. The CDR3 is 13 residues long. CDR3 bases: TGTGCCAGCAGCTTAGATCCATTCAATGAGCAGTTCTTC. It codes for CASSLDPFNEQFF.

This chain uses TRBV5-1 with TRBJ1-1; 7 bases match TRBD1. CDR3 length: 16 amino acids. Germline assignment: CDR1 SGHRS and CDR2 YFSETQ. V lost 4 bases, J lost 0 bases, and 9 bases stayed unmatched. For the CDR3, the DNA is TGCGCCAGCAGCAGAAACAGGGGTACCCTGAACACTGAAGCTTTCTTT. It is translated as CASSRNRGTLNTEAFF.

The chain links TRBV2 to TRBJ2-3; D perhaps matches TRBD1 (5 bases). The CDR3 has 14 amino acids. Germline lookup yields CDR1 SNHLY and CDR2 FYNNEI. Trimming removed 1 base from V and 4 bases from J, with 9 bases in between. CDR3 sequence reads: CASSEDRSADTQYF. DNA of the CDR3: TGTGCCAGCAGTGAAGACAGGTCGGCAGATACGCAGTATTTT.

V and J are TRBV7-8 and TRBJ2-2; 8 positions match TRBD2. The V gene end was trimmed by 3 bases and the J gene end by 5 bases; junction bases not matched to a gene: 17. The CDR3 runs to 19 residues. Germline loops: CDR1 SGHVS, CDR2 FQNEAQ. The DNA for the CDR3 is TGTGCCAGCAGCTTCCCGGGGGGGAGGCATCCTAAACAGACCGGGGAGCTGTTTTTT. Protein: CASSFPGGRHPKQTGELFF.

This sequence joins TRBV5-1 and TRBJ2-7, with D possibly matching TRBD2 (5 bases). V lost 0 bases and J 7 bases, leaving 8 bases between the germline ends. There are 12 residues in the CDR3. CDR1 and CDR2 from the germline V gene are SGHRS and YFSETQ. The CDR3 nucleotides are TGCGCCAGCAGCTTGGGGCTAGCTGAGCAGTACTTC. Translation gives CASSLGLAEQYF.

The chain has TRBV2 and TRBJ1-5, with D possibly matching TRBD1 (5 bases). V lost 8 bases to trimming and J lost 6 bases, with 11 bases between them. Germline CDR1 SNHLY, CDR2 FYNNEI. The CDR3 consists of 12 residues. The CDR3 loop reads CASGGEGQPQHF. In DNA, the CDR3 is TGTGCCAGCGGGGGGGAGGGTCAGCCCCAGCATTTT.